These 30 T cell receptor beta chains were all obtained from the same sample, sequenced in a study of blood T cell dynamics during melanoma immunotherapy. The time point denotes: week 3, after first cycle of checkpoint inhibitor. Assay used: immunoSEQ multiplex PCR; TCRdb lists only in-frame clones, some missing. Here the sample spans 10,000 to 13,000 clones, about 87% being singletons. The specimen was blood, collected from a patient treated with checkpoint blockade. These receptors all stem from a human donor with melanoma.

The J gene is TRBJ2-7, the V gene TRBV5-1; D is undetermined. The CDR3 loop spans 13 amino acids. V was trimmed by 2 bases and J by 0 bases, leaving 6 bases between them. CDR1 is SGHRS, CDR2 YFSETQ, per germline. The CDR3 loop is CASSFSPSYEQYF. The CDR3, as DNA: TGCGCCAGCAGCTTCTCCCCCTCCTACGAGCAGTACTTC.

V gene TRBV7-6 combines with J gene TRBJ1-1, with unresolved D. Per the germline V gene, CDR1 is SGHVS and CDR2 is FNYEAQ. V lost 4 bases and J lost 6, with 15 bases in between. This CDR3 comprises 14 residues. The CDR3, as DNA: TGTGCCAGCAGCTCGAGTGGATGGAAATCTGAAGCTTTCTTT. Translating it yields CASSSSGWKSEAFF. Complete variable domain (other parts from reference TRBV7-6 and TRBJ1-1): GAGVSQSPRYKVTKRGQDVALRCDPISGHVSLYWYRQALGQGPEFLTYFNYEAQQDKSGLPNDRFSAERPEGSISTLTIQRTEQRDSAMYRCASSSSGWKSEAFFGQGTRLTVV.

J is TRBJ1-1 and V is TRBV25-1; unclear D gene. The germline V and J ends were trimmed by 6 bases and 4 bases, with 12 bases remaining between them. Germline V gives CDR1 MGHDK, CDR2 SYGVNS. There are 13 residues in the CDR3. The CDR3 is CASRLSEVTEAFF. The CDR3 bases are TGTGCCAGCAGGTTATCCGAGGTCACTGAAGCTTTCTTT. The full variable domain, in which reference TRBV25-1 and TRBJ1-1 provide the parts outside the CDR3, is EADIYQTPRYLVIGTGKKITLECSQTMGHDKMYWYQQDPGMELHLIHYSYGVNSTEKGDLSSESTVSRIRTEHFPLTLESARPSHTSQYLCASRLSEVTEAFFGQGTRLTVV.

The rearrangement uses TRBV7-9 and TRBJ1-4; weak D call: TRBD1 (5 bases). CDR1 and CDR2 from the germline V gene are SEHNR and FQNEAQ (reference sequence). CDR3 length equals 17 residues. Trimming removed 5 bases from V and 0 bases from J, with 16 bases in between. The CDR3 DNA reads TGTGCCAGCAGCGCACAACCCCTGACAGCAACTAATGAAAAACTGTTTTTT. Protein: CASSAQPLTATNEKLFF.

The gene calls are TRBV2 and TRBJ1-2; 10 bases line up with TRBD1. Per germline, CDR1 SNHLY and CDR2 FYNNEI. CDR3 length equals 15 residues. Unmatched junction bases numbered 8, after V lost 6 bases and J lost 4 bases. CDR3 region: CASRRDRGGGYGYTF. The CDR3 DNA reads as TGTGCCAGCAGACGGGACAGGGGAGGTGGCTATGGCTACACCTTC.

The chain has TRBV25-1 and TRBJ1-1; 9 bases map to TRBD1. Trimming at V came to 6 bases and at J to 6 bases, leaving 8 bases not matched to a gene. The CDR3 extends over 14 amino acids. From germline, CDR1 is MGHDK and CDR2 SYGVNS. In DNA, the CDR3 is TGTGCCAGCAGGGGCAGTGGGACAGGGCCTGAAGCTTTCTTT. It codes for CASRGSGTGPEAFF.

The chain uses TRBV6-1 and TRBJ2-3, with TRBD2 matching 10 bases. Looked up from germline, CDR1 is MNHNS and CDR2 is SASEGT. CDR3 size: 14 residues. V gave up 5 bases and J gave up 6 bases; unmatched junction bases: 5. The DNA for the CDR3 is TGTGCCAGCAGTCCGGGACTAGCGTCGGATACGCAGTATTTT. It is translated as CASSPGLASDTQYF.

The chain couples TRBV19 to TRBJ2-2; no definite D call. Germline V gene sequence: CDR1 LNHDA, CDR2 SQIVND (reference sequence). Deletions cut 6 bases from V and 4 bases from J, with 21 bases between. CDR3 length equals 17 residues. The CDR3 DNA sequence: TGTGCCAGTAGAGGAGTATCAGCGTCTGGGTCCACCGGGGAGCTGTTTTTT. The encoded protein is CASRGVSASGSTGELFF. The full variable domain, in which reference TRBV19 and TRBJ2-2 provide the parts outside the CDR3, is DGGITQSPKYLFRKEGQNVTLSCEQNLNHDAMYWYRQDPGQGLRLIYYSQIVNDFQKGDIAEGYSVSREKKESFPLTVTSAQKNPTAFYLCASRGVSASGSTGELFFGEGSRLTVL.

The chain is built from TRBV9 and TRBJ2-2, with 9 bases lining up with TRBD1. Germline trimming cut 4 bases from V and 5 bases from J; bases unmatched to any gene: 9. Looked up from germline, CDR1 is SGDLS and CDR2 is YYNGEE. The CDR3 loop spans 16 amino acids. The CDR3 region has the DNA TGTGCCAGCAGCCCATCTGGGACAGGGAAAACCGGGGAGCTGTTTTTT. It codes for CASSPSGTGKTGELFF.

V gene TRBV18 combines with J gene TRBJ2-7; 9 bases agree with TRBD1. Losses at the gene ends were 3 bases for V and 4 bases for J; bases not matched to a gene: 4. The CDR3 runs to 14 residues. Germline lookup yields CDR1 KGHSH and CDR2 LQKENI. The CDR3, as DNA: TGTGCCAGCTCACCGGAACAGGGGGCTTACGAGCAGTACTTC. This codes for CASSPEQGAYEQYF.

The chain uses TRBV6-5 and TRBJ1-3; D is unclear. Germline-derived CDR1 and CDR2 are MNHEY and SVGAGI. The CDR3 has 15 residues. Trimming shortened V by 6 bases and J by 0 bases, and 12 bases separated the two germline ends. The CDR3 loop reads CASRLTARSGNTIYF. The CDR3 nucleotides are TGTGCCAGCAGACTAACAGCCCGCTCTGGAAACACCATATATTTT.

The CDR3 is CASSEGGQGINIQYF. As DNA, the CDR3 is TGTGCCAGCAGTGAAGGGGGACAGGGGATAAACATTCAGTACTTC. This chain uses TRBV2 with TRBJ2-4, with TRBD1 matching 10 bases. The CDR3 totals 15 residues. The J segment lost 6 bases and the V segment lost 1 base, leaving 3 bases of the junction unmatched. Per the germline V gene, CDR1 is SNHLY and CDR2 is FYNNEI.

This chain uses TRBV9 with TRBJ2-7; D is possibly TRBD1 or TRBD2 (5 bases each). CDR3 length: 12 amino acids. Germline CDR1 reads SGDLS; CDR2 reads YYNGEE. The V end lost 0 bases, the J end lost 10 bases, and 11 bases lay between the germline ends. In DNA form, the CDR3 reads TGTGCCAGCAGCGTAGATGGGGACCGACAGTACTTC. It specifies CASSVDGDRQYF.

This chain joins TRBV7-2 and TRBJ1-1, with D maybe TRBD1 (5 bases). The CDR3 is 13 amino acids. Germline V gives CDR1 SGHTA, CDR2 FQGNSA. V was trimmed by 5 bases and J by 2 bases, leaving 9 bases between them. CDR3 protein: CASSEQANTEAFF. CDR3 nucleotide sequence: TGTGCCAGCAGCGAACAGGCCAACACTGAAGCTTTCTTT.

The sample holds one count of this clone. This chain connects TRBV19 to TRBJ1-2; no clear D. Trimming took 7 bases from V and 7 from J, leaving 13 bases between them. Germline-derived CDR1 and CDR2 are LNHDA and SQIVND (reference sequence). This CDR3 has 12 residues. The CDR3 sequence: CASNRPKSGYTF. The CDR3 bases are TGTGCCAGTAACCGACCCAAGAGTGGCTACACCTTC.

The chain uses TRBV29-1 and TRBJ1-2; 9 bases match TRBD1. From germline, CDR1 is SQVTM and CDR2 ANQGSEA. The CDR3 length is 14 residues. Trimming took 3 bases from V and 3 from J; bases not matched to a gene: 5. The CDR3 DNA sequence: TGCAGCGTTGACGGGACAGGGTTGGACTATGGCTACACCTTC. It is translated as CSVDGTGLDYGYTF. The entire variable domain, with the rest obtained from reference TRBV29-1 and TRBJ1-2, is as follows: SAVISQKPSRDICQRGTSLTIQCQVDSQVTMMFWYRQQPGQSLTLIATANQGSEATYESGFVIDKFPISRPNLTFSTLTVSNMSPEDSSIYLCSVDGTGLDYGYTFGSGTRLTVV.

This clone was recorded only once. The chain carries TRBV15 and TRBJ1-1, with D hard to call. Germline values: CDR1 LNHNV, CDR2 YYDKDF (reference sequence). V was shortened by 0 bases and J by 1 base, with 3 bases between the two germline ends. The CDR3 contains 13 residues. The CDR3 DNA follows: TGTGCCACCAGCAGAGAGTCGAACACTGAAGCTTTCTTT. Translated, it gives CATSRESNTEAFF.

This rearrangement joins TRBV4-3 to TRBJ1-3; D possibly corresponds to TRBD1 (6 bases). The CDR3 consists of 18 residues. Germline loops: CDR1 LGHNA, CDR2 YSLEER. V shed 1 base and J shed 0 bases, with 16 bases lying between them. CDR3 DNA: TGCGCCAGCAGCCAAGGCTTGTTCGGGACACGCTCTGGAAACACCATATATTTT. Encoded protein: CASSQGLFGTRSGNTIYF.

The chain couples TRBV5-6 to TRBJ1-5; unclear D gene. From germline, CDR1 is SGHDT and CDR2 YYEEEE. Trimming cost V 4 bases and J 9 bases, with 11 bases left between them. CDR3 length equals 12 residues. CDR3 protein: CASSRLGGPQHF. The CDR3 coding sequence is TGTGCCAGCAGCAGGCTCGGTGGGCCCCAGCATTTT.

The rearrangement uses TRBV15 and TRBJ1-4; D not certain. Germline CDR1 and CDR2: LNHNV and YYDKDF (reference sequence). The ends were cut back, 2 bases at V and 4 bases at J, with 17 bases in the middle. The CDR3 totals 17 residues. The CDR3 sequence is CATSRPINRGGNEKLFF. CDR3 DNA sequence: TGTGCCACCAGCAGACCCATAAACCGGGGAGGTAATGAAAAACTGTTTTTT.

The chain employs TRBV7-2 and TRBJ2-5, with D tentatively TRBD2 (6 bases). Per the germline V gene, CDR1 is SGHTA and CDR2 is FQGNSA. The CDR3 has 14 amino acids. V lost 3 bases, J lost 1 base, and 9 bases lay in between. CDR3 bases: TGTGCCAGCAGCTTGGGACTGGCCCAAGAGACCCAGTACTTC. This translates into CASSLGLAQETQYF.

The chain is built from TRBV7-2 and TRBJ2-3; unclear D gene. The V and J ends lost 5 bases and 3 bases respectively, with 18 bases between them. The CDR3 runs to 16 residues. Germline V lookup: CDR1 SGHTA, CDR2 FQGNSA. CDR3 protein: CASSHHVGLGTDTQYF. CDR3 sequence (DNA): TGTGCCAGCAGCCACCATGTAGGCCTAGGGACAGATACGCAGTATTTT.

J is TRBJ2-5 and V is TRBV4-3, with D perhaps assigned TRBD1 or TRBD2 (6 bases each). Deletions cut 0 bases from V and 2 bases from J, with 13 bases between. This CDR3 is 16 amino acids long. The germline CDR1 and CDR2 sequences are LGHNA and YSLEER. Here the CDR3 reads CASSQDFRGQQETQYF. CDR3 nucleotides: TGCGCCAGCAGCCAAGATTTCCGGGGGCAGCAAGAGACCCAGTACTTC.

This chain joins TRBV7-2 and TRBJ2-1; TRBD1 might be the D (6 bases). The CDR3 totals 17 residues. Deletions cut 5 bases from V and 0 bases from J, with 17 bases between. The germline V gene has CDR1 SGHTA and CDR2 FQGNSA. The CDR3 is CASSRSSGTTSYNEQFF. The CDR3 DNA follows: TGTGCCAGCAGCCGGTCGTCCGGGACAACCTCCTACAATGAGCAGTTCTTC.

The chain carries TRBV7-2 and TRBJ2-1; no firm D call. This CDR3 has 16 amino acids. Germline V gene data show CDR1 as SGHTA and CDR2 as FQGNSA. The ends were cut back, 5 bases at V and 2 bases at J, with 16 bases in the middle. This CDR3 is CASSGQAALTYNEQFF. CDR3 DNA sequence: TGTGCCAGCAGCGGGCAGGCGGCGTTGACCTACAATGAGCAGTTCTTC.

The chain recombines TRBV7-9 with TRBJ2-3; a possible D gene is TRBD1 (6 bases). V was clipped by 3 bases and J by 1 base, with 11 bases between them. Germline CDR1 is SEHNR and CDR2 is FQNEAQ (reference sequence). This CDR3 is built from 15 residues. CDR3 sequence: CASSLGDTRTDTQYF. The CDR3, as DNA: TGTGCCAGCAGCTTGGGGGACACCCGCACAGATACGCAGTATTTT.

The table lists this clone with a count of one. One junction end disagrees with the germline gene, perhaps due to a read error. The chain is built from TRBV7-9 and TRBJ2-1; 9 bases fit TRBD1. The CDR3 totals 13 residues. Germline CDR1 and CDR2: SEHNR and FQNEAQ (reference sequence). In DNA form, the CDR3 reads TGTGCCAGCAGCTTCGACACAGGGGGCGCATTGGTCTTC. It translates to CASSFDTGGALVF.

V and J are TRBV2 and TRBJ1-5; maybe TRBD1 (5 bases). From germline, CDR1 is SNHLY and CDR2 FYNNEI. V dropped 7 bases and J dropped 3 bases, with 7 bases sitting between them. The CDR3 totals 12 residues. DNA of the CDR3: TGTGCCAGCACAGGGCCCAATCAGCCCCAGCATTTT. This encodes CASTGPNQPQHF.

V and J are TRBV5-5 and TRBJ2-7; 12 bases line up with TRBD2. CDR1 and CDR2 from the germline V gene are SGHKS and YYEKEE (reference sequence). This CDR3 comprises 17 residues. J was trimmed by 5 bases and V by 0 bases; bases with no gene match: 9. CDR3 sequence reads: CASSLAPRLAGGHEQYF. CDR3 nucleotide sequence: TGTGCCAGCAGCTTGGCCCCTCGGCTAGCGGGGGGGCACGAGCAGTACTTC.

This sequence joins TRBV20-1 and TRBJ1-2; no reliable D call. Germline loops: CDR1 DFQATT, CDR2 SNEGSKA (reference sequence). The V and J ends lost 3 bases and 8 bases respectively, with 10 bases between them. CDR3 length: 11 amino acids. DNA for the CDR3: TGCAGTGCTAGTGGTCTTGGAGGCTACACCTTC. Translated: CSASGLGGYTF.